This TCR beta chain was identified in a study of Tregs in tolerant kidney transplant recipients. Notes on the study in general: This study did not directly address biological reproducibility. In tolerant patients, donor-specific Tregs outgrew total Tregs, suggesting antigen-driven expansion. Some patients' samples used different primers over time, so nucleotide sequences weren't comparable.

The germline V gene has CDR1 SGHVS and CDR2 FNYEAQ. This CDR3 has 16 amino acids. With V trimmed by 5 bases and J by 3 bases, 8 bases remained unmatched. About this clone: What it binds is not known. The sequenced fragment ends 3 residues before the CDR3 boundary, so the rest is inferred from the germline J gene.

Recipients received nonmyeloablative bone marrow transplants from related graft donors, with transient mixed chimerism. CD4+CD25+CD127- Tregs, CD4+CD25- non-Tregs, CD4 and CD8 cells were sorted. The repertoire was sequenced with immunoSEQ multiplex PCR; TCRdb's copy has only in-frame clones and lacks some. The sample is made up of tens of thousands of clones, and the top ten hold 1.8% of it. This clonotype was obtained from a human patient who received a combined kidney and bone marrow transplant. A subset of T cells may come from the graft donor. This material consisted of CD4+ T cells from blood (PBMCs), taken 24 months after the transplant. The genes are TRBV7-6 and TRBJ2-2; TRBD2 matches 8 bases. Incomplete CDR3 DNA: TGTGCCAGCAGCCCCAGATTTAGCGGGGACACCGGGGAG. This encodes CASSPRFSGDTGE. The whole CDR3 region reads CASSPRFSGDTGELFF.